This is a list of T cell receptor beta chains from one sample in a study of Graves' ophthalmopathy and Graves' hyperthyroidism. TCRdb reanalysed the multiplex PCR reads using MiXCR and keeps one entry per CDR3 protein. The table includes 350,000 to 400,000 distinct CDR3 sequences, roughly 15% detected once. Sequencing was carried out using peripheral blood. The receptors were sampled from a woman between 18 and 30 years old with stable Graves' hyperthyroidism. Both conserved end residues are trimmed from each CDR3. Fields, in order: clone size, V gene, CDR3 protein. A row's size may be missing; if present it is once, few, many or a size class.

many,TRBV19,ATTTGVGRMNTEAF
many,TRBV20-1,SASPGTPNQPQH
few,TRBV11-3,ASSLQPGQLKY
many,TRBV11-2,ASSLGPDGYT
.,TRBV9,ASSVGLGGLNTEAF
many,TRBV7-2,ASSLGGGLI
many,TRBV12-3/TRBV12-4,ASSIEPRMNTEAF
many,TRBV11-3,ASSLGQGASGAF
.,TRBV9,ASSPLGGGEQY
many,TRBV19,ASRDRGHQPQH
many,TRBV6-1,ASSEGLGLDYGYT
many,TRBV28,ASRVEDSRGNQPQH
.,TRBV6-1,ASSGSENGGYT
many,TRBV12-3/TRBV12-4,ASRDSGNQPQH
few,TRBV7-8,ASSNRGLYTGELF
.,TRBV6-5,ASSYYGGQSYEQY
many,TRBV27,ASSFGTATGANVLT
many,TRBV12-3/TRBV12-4,ASRKRQFEETQY
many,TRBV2,ASSTDDLAKNIQY
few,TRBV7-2,ASSWHNTGELF
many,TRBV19,ASSSFNQPQH
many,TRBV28,ASSTMTGTMWEQY
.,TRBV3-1,ASSQDGRGMAEAF